These 8 T cell receptor beta chains share one sample of origin, sequenced in a study of technical replicates of blood from a few donors. Sequencing used immunoSEQ multiplex PCR; TCRdb keeps in-frame clones, though not all of them. The sample comprises 56,000 or so clones, over 90% of which are singletons, and 3% to 3.5% rests with the top ten. Material: PBMCs. These receptors were obtained from a human donor in good health. Some clones in this sample may be carry-over from other donors' samples.

The CDR3 bases are TGTGCCAGCAGCCGGATAGAGGGGAGGTCGGGCAATGAGCAGTTCTTC. This codes for CASSRIEGRSGNEQFF. The chain combines TRBV7-9 with TRBJ2-1, with TRBD2 as a possible D gene (6 bases). Germline CDR1 and CDR2: SEHNR and FQNEAQ (reference sequence). The length of the CDR3 is 16 residues. The V end lost 5 bases, the J end lost 6 bases, and 20 bases lay between the germline ends. The whole variable domain, filled in from reference TRBV7-9 and TRBJ2-1, reads DTGVSQNPRHKITKRGQNVTFRCDPISEHNRLYWYRQTLGQGPEFLTYFQNEAQLEKSRLLSDRFSAERPKGSFSTLEIQRTEQGDSAMYLCASSRIEGRSGNEQFFGPGTRLTVL.

The chain carries TRBV19 and TRBJ1-5; weak D call: TRBD1 (5 bases). The CDR3 runs 14 residues. Germline V lookup: CDR1 LNHDA, CDR2 SQIVND (reference sequence). Trimming stripped 1 base from V and 8 bases from J, with 12 bases between. CDR3: CASSIGRDEKPQHF. The DNA for the CDR3 is TGTGCCAGTAGTATAGGCAGGGATGAGAAGCCCCAGCATTTT.

The CDR3: CASSLPGQSTDTQYF. CDR3 bases: TGTGCCAGCAGTTTACCGGGACAGAGCACAGATACGCAGTATTTT. The chain has TRBV5-8 and TRBJ2-3, with TRBD1 matching over 7 bases. The CDR3 is made up of 15 amino acids. The J segment lost 0 bases and the V segment lost 5 bases, leaving 6 bases of the junction unmatched. Germline values: CDR1 SGHTS, CDR2 YDEGEE.

V and J are TRBV11-2 and TRBJ2-7; 9 nucleotides align to TRBD2. Germline-derived CDR1 and CDR2 are SGHAT and FQNNGV. The CDR3 is 14 amino acids. V was clipped by 2 bases and J by 5 bases; unmatched bases: 4. CDR3 sequence: CASSLMASGNEQYF. CDR3 nucleotides: TGTGCCAGCAGCTTAATGGCTAGCGGGAACGAGCAGTACTTC.

In DNA, the CDR3 is TGTGCCAGCAGCTCCCGACAGGGTATTTCCTACGAGCAGTACTTC. Translated, it gives CASSSRQGISYEQYF. This chain connects TRBV13 to TRBJ2-7; TRBD1 matches 7 bases. V lost 4 bases to trimming and J lost 1 base; unmatched junction nucleotides: 7. The CDR3 length is 15 residues. CDR1 and CDR2 from the germline V gene are PRHDT and FYEKMQ (reference sequence). The full variable domain, in which reference TRBV13 and TRBJ2-7 provide the parts outside the CDR3, is AAGVIQSPRHLIKEKRETATLKCYPIPRHDTVYWYQQGPGQDPQFLISFYEKMQSDKGSIPDRFSAQQFSDYHSELNMSSLELGDSALYFCASSSRQGISYEQYFGPGTRLTVT.

The CDR3 protein is CASSSWEAGGAGELFF. As DNA, the CDR3 is TGTGCCAGCAGTTCCTGGGAAGCGGGAGGGGCCGGGGAGCTGTTTTTT. The chain uses TRBV27 and TRBJ2-2; 10 bases agree with TRBD2. The CDR3 contains 16 residues. With 4 bases clipped from V and 6 bases from J, the junction kept 8 bases outside the gene matches. CDR1 and CDR2 from the germline V gene are MNHEY and SMNVEV (reference sequence).

The chain combines TRBV11-1 with TRBJ2-7; 7 bases are shared with TRBD1. The V and J ends lost 4 bases and 0 bases, in that order; junction bases with no gene match: 6. Germline V gene lookup returns CDR1 SGHAT and CDR2 FQDESV (reference sequence). CDR3 length: 15 amino acids. The CDR3: CASSSGDSSSYEQYF. In DNA form, the CDR3 reads TGTGCCAGCAGCTCAGGGGACAGTAGCTCCTACGAGCAGTACTTC.

This clone was recorded only once. V usage is TRBV11-2 and J usage is TRBJ2-1, with TRBD2 matching 7 bases. The CDR3 runs to 15 residues. V trimming: 2 bases; J trimming: 4 bases; junction bases outside the gene matches: 5. Germline V lookup: CDR1 SGHAT, CDR2 FQNNGV. This CDR3 is CASSLSGTIYNEQFF. As DNA, the CDR3 is TGTGCCAGCAGCTTATCCGGGACTATTTACAATGAGCAGTTCTTC. The full variable domain, with the rest looked up from reference TRBV11-2 and TRBJ2-1, is EAGVAQSPRYKIIEKRQSVAFWCNPISGHATLYWYQQILGQGPKLLIQFQNNGVVDDSQLPKDRFSAERLKGVDSTLKIQPAKLEDSAVYLCASSLSGTIYNEQFFGPGTRLTVL.